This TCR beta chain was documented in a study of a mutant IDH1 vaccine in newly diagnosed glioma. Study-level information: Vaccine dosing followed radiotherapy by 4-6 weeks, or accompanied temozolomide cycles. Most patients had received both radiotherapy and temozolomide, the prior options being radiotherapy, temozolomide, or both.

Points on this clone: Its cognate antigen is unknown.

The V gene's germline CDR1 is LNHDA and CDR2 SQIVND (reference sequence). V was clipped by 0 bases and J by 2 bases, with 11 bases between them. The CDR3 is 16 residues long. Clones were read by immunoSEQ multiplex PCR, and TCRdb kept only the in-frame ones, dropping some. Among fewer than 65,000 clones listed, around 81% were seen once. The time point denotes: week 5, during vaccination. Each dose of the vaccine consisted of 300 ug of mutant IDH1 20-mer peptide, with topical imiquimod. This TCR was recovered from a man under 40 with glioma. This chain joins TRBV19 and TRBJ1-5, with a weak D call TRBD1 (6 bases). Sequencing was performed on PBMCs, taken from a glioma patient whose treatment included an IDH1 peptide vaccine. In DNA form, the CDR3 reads TGTGCCAGTAGTATAGAGGGGGGGGCTGGCAATCAGCCCCAGCATTTT. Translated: CASSIEGGAGNQPQHF.